This T cell receptor beta chain was sequenced for a study of T cells in Graves' hyperthyroidism and ophthalmopathy. TCR beta CDR3 regions were amplified from RNA transcripts. An initial round of RT-PCR targeting the TCR CDR3 relied on the HTBI primer set. Using its own MiXCR run on the multiplex PCR reads, TCRdb lists one record per CDR3 protein. The table has some 700,000 distinct CDR3 sequences, 15% to 20% seen once. The CDR3 sequence is 13 residues long. CDR1 is MNHNS, CDR2 SASEGT, per germline. The ends were cut back, 7 bases at V and 5 bases at J, with 15 bases in the middle. Subjects aged 18 to 65 presented with newly diagnosed hyperthyroidism of less than 2 months' duration. Exclusion followed for patients with uncontrolled infection, other autoimmune disease, pregnancy or lactation. Clinical symptoms, serum thyroxine and TRAb, thyroid ultrasound and orbital computed tomography together formed the diagnostic basis.

Material: blood. The TCR comes from a man aged 50-59 years with Graves' hyperthyroidism. The V and J genes are TRBV6-1 and TRBJ2-7; no reliable D call. The CDR3 spells CASNQDPGHEQYF. The CDR3 region has the DNA TGTGCCAGCAACCAGGACCCGGGCCACGAGCAGTACTTC.